This TCR beta chain was sequenced in a study of blood T cells in healthy people across ages. Study results and limitations: PBMCs were not sorted, which prevented a conclusive comparison of naive versus antigen-experienced cells. Strong correlation was found linking TCR beta diversity to naive T cell percentage.

PCR was performed a second time for about 7 to 11 cycles using a sample-barcoded 5' primer and a J-beta primer mix. Per-sample output comprised a minimum of 2.5 million paired-end reads containing CDR3. One entry per CDR3 protein results from TCRdb running MiXCR on the 5' RACE reads. The sample has over a million distinct CDR3 sequences; 42% are singletons. Of note for this clonotype: What it binds is not known.

The CDR3 is made up of 12 amino acids. The germline V and J ends were trimmed by 5 bases and 5 bases, with 10 bases remaining between them. The germline V gene has CDR1 SGHAT and CDR2 FQNNGV. The study isolated at least 6 million PBMCs from each sample. Sequenced material: blood. J is TRBJ2-7 and V is TRBV11-2; D not resolved. The TCR sequence derives from a woman under 30 in good health. The DNA for the CDR3 is TGTGCCAGCAGCCACGGAGATAACGAGCAGTACTTC. It yields the protein CASSHGDNEQYF.